The TCR beta chain under discussion was sequenced for a study of CD8+CD57+ T cells in acquired aplastic anemia. Looking at the study overall: When averaged, DNA from sorted CD4+ and CD8+ cells came to around 3.4 ug. Findings and limits, study-wide: Common to patients and controls were around 30 CD8+ CDR3 sequences. Patients and controls had CD8+ Simpson's diversity values that were not significantly distinct.

A note on this clonotype: Antigen specificity is unknown.

The V gene lost 7 bases and the J gene lost 4 bases, with 11 bases spanning the gap. The CDR3 spans 12 residues. Per germline, CDR1 LGHNT and CDR2 FRNRAP. Only patients with CD8+CD57+ cell expansion on flow cytometry were chosen for sequencing. Genomic DNA templated the TCR beta VDJ and CDR3 profiling. TCRdb independently ran MiXCR on the reads; one entry per CDR3 protein. This sample has under 250,000 distinct CDR3 sequences, with roughly 60% found just once. The chain joins TRBV12-5 to TRBJ2-7; no definite D call. This receptor was obtained from a human donor with aplastic anemia. Specimen: sorted CD4+, CD8+, or CD8+CD57+ T cells (not recorded which) from PBMCs. CDR3 protein: CASASGGYEQYF. CDR3 nucleotides: TGTGCTAGTGCCTCCGGTGGGTACGAGCAGTACTTC.